This T cell receptor (beta chain) was obtained from a study of T cell responses to AZD1222 COVID-19 vaccine. Findings of the study overall: Only 5 or 6 AZD1222 recipients tested seropositive at baseline.

The CDR3 sequence is 13 residues long. Per germline, CDR1 SGHTA and CDR2 FQGTGA. V was clipped by 8 bases and J by 6 bases; unmatched bases: 4. A word on this clone: Its cognate antigen is unknown.

Method: immunoSEQ multiplex PCR; TCRdb's copy keeps in-frame clones and lacks some. The table lists approximately 100,000 clones, roughly 91% of them singletons. This clonotype was obtained from an adult in good health. V gene TRBV7-3 combines with J gene TRBJ1-6, with 7 bases aligning to TRBD1. The sequencing here drew on peripheral blood, taken on day 0 of MenACWY control vaccination. CDR3 sequence reads: CASRDSLNSPLHF. The DNA for the CDR3 is TGTGCCAGCCGGGACAGCCTTAATTCACCCCTCCACTTT.